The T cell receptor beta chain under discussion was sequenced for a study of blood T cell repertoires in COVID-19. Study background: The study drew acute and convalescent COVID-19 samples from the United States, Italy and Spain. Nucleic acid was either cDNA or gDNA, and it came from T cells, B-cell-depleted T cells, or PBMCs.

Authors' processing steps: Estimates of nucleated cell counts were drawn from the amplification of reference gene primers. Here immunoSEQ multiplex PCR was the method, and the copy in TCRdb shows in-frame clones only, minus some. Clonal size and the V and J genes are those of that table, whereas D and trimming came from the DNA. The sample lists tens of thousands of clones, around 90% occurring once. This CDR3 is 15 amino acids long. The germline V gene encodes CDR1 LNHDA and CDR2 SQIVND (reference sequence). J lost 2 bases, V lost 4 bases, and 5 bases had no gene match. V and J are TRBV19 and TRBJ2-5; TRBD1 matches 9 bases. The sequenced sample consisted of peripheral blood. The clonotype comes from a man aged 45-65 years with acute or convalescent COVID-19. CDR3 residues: CASSTGQGRQETQYF. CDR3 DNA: TGTGCCAGTAGTACGGGACAGGGTAGGCAAGAGACCCAGTACTTC.